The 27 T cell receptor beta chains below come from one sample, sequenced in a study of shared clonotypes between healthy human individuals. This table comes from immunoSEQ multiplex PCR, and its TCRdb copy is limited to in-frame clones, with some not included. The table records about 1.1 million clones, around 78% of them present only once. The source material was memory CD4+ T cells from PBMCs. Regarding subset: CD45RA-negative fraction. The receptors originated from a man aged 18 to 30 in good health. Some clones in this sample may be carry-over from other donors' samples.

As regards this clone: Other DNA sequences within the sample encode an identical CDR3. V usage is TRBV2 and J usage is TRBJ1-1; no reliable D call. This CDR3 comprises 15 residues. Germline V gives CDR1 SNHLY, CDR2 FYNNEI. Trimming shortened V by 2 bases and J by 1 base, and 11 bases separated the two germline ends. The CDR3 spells CASSERAGRNTEAFF. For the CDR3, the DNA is TGTGCCAGCAGTGAACGGGCGGGAAGGAACACTGAAGCTTTCTTT.

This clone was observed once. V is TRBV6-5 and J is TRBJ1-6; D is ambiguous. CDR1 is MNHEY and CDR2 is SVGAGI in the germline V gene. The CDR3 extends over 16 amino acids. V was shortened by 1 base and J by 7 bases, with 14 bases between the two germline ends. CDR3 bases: TGTGCCAGCAGTTACTGGAAAGGCGCGGGGAATTCACCCCTCCACTTT. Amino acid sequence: CASSYWKGAGNSPLHF.

In DNA, the CDR3 is TGTGCCAGCAGCTTCCCAAGAACCGGGGAGCTGTTTTTT. It translates to CASSFPRTGELFF. This chain joins TRBV5-4 and TRBJ2-2; D ambiguous. The V end was cut by 2 bases, the J end by 5 bases, with 7 bases between. The CDR3 sequence is 13 residues long. The germline gives CDR1 SGHNT, CDR2 YYREEE (reference sequence).

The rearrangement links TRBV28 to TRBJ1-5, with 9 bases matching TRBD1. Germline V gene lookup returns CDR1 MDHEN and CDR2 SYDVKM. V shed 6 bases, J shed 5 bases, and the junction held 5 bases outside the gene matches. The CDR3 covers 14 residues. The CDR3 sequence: CASRSGQGYQPQHF. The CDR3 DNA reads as TGTGCCAGCAGGTCGGGACAGGGCTATCAGCCCCAGCATTTT.

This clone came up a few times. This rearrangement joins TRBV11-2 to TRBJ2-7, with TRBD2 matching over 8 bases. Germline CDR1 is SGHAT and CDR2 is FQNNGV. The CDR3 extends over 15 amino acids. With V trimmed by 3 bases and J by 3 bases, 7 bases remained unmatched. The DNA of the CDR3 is TGTGCCAGCAGCTTTACGGGAGGGGACTACTACGAGCAGTACTTC. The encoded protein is CASSFTGGDYYEQYF.

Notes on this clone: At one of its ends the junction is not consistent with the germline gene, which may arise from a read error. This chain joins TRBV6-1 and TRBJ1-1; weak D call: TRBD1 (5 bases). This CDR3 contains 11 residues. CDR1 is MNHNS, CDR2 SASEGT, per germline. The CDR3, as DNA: TGTGCCAGCAGTGATTCTACAGGAACGAAATTT. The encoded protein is CASSDSTGTKF.

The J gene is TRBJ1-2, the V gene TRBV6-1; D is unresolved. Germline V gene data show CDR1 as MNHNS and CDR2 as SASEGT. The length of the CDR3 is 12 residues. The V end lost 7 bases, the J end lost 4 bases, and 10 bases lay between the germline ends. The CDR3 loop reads CASTGLPYGYTF. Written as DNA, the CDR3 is TGTGCCAGCACCGGACTTCCCTATGGCTACACCTTC.

DNA for the CDR3: TGTGCCAGCAGCCGATTTACAGGGGCCCCCTTCTCTGGAAACACCATATATTTT. This codes for CASSRFTGAPFSGNTIYF. The rearrangement joins TRBV7-8 to TRBJ1-3; 7 bases are a match to TRBD1. Looked up from germline, CDR1 is SGHVS and CDR2 is FQNEAQ. This CDR3 has 18 amino acids. The J segment lost 0 bases and the V segment lost 5 bases, leaving 13 bases of the junction unmatched.

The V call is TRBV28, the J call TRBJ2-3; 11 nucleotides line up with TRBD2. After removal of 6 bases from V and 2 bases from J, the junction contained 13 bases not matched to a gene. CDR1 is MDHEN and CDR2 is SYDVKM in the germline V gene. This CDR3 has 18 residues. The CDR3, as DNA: TGTGCCAGCAGCCGCAATTTACGACTAGCGGGAAACACAGATACGCAGTATTTT. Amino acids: CASSRNLRLAGNTDTQYF.

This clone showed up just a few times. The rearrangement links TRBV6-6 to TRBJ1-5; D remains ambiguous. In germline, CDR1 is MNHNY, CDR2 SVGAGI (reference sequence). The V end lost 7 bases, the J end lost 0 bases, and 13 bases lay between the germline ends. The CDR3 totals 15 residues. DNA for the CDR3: TGTGCCAGCACCCAGGACGGAAATAGCAATCAGCCCCAGCATTTT. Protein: CASTQDGNSNQPQHF.

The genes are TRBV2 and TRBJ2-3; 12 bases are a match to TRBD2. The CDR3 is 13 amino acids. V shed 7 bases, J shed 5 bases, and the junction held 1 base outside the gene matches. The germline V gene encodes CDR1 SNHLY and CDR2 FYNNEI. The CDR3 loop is CASTGLAGDTQYF. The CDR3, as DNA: TGTGCCAGCACGGGACTAGCGGGAGATACGCAGTATTTT. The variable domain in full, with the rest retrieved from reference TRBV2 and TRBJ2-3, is EPEVTQTPSHQVTQMGQEVILRCVPISNHLYFYWYRQILGQKVEFLVSFYNNEISEKSEIFDDQFSVERPDGSNFTLKIRSTKLEDSAMYFCASTGLAGDTQYFGPGTRLTVL.

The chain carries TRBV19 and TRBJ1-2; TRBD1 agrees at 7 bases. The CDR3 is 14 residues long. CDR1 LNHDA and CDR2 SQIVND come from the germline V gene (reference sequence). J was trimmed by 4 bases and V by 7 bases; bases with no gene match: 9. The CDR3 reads CASNDRAGSYGYTF. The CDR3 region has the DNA TGTGCCAGTAACGACAGGGCCGGCAGCTATGGCTACACCTTC.

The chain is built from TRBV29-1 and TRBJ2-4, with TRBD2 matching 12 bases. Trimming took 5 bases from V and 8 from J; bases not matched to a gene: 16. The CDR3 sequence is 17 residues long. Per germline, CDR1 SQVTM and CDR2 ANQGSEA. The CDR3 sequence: CSVQGGGTSGWGDIQYF. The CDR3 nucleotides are TGCAGCGTTCAAGGAGGTGGGACTAGCGGGTGGGGGGACATTCAGTACTTC.

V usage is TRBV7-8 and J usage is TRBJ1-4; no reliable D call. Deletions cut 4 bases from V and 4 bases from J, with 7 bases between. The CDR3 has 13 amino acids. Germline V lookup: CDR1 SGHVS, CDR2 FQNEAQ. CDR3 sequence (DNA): TGTGCCAGCAGCTGGGAGTTTAATGAAAAACTGTTTTTT. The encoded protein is CASSWEFNEKLFF.

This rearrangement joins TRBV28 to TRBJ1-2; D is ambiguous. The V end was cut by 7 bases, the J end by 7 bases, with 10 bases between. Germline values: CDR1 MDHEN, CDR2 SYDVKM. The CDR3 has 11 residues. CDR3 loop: CASTQSGGYTF. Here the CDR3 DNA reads TGTGCCAGCACTCAATCAGGTGGCTACACCTTC.

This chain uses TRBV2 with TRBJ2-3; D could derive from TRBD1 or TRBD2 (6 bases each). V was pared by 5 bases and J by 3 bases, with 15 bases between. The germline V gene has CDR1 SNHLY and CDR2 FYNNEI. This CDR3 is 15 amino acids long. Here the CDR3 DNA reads TGTGCCAGCAGTCTCGGGGGCGCGGGGACAGATACGCAGTATTTT. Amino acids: CASSLGGAGTDTQYF.

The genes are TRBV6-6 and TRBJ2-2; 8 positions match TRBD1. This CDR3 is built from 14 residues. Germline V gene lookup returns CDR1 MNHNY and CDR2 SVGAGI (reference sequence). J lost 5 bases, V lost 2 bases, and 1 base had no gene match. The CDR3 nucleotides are TGTGCCAGCAGTTACGACAGGGGAACCGGGGAGCTGTTTTTT. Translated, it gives CASSYDRGTGELFF.

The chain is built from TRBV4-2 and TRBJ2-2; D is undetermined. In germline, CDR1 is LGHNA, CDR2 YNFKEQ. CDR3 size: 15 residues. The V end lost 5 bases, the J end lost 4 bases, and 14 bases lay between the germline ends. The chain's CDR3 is CASSAAWRGTGELFF. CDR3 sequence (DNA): TGTGCCAGCAGCGCGGCGTGGCGCGGCACCGGGGAGCTGTTTTTT.

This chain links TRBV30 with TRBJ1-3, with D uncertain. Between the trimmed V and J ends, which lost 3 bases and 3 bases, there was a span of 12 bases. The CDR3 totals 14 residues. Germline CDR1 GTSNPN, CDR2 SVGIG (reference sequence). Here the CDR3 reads CAWRSWKVGNTIYF. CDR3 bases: TGTGCCTGGAGATCTTGGAAGGTTGGAAACACCATATATTTT.

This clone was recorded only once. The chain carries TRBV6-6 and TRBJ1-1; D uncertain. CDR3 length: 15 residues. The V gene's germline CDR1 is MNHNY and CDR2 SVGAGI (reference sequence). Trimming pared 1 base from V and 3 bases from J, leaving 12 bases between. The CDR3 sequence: CASSYFWAADTEAFF. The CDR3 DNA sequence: TGTGCCAGCAGTTACTTTTGGGCGGCGGACACTGAAGCTTTCTTT.

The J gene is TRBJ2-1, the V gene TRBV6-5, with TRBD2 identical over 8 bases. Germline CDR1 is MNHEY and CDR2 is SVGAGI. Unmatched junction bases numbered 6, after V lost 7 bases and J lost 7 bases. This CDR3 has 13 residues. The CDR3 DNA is TGTGCCAGCACCGTAGCGGGAAGTAATGAGCAGTTCTTC. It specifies CASTVAGSNEQFF.

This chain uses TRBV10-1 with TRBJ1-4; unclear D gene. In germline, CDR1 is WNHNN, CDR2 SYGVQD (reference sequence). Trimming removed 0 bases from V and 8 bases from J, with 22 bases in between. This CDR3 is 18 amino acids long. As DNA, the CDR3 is TGCGCCAGCAGTGAGTCTATAGTACCACCCGGCGTGGAGGAAAAACTGTTTTTT. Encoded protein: CASSESIVPPGVEEKLFF.

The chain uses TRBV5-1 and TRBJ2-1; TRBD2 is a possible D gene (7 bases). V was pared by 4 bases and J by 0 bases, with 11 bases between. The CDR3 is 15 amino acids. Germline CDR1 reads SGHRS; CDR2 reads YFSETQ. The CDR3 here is CASSGGASSYNEQFF. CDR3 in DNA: TGCGCCAGCAGCGGGGGGGCGAGCTCCTACAATGAGCAGTTCTTC.

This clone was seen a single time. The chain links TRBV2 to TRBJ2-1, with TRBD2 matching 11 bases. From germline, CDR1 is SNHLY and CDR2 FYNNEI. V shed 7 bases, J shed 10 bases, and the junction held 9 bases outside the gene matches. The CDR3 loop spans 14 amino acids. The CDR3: CASNLAGGPREQFF. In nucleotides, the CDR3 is TGTGCCAGCAATCTAGCGGGAGGACCGCGGGAGCAGTTCTTC.

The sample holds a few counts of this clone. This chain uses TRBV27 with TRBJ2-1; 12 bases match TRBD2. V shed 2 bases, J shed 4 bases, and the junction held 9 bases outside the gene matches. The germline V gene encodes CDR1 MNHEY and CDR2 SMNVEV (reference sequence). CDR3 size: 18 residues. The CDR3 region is CASSLRLAGGRGYNEQFF. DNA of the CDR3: TGTGCCAGCAGTTTACGTCTAGCGGGAGGGCGGGGATACAATGAGCAGTTCTTC.

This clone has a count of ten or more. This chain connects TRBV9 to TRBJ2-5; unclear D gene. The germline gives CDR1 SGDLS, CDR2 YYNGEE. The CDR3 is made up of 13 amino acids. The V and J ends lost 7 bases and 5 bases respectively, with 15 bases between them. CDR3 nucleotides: TGTGCCAGCGCCTCGGCCCCCTCTGAGACCCAGTACTTC. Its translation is CASASAPSETQYF.

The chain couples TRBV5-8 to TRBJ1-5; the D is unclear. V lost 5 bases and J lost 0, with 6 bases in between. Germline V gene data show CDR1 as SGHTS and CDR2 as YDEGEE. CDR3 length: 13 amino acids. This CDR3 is CASRPASNQPQHF. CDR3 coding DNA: TGTGCCAGCAGACCAGCTAGCAATCAGCCCCAGCATTTT.